This T cell receptor beta chain comes out of a study of Graves' ophthalmopathy and Graves' hyperthyroidism. From RNA, the CDR3 regions of TCR beta chains were amplified and sequenced. The library came from an HTBI-primed first-round RT-PCR and a second-round multiplex PCR. TCRdb processed the multiplex PCR reads anew with MiXCR; each CDR3 protein has one entry. This table holds about 400,000 distinct CDR3 sequences, around 19% found once. The CDR3 totals 13 residues. The V and J ends lost 3 bases and 0 bases respectively, with 8 bases between them. CDR1 GTSNPN and CDR2 SVGIG come from the germline V gene (reference sequence). This clonotype was picked up many times.

The TCR originated in a woman between 18 and 29 years old with Graves' ophthalmopathy. The J gene is TRBJ1-1, the V gene TRBV30; D uncertain. Sequencing was done on a sample of peripheral blood. The CDR3 region is CAWRLGVNTEAFF. The CDR3 DNA reads TGTGCCTGGAGACTCGGGGTGAACACTGAAGCTTTCTTT.